The 9 T cell receptor beta chains below come from one sample, sequenced in a study of blood T cell repertoires in COVID-19. Sequencing was performed with immunoSEQ multiplex PCR; in TCRdb, only in-frame clones are kept and a portion is missing. This table holds 100,000 or so clones, roughly 76% found once. The sample consisted of peripheral blood. The receptors derive from a woman in her seventies with acute or convalescent COVID-19.

The rearrangement links TRBV6-5 to TRBJ1-1; D is ambiguous. The CDR3 extends over 15 amino acids. Trimming stripped 2 bases from V and 2 bases from J, with 12 bases between. Per germline, CDR1 MNHEY and CDR2 SVGAGI. For the CDR3, the DNA is TGTGCCAGCAGTTACGTTTGGCAAGAAAACACTGAAGCTTTCTTT. Translated, it gives CASSYVWQENTEAFF.

The chain carries TRBV29-1 and TRBJ1-4; 8 bases match TRBD1. CDR1 is SQVTM, CDR2 ANQGSEA, per germline. V was pared by 4 bases and J by 4 bases, with 5 bases of the junction left unmatched. The CDR3 has 14 amino acids. CDR3 nucleotide sequence: TGCAGCGTTGGGGCAGGGGGCTATAATGAAAAACTGTTTTTT. Its translation: CSVGAGGYNEKLFF.

The chain links TRBV3-1 (or the pseudogene TRBV3-2) to TRBJ1-5, with 7 bases lining up with TRBD1. V dropped 1 base and J dropped 3; count of bases not matched to a gene: 3. Germline CDR1 is LGHDT and CDR2 is YNNKEL (reference sequence). This CDR3 has 15 residues. CDR3 sequence: CASSQGDRDNQPQHF. CDR3 in DNA: TGTGCCAGCAGCCAAGGAGACAGGGACAATCAGCCCCAGCATTTT.

This sequence joins TRBV7-2 and TRBJ2-5; 13 nucleotides match TRBD2. This CDR3 comprises 16 residues. V lost 5 bases to trimming and J lost 2 bases; unmatched junction nucleotides: 5. In germline, CDR1 is SGHTA, CDR2 FQGNSA. In DNA, the CDR3 is TGTGCCAGCAGCACGCAGGGACTAGCGGGACAAGAGACCCAGTACTTC. Translating it yields CASSTQGLAGQETQYF. The full variable domain, in which reference TRBV7-2 and TRBJ2-5 provide the parts outside the CDR3, is GAGVSQSPSNKVTEKGKDVELRCDPISGHTALYWYRQSLGQGLEFLIYFQGNSAPDKSGLPSDRFSAERTGGSVSTLTIQRTQQEDSAVYLCASSTQGLAGQETQYFGPGTRLLVL.

The chain recombines TRBV7-3 with TRBJ2-2; 7 bases are shared with TRBD1. Per germline, CDR1 SGHTA and CDR2 FQGTGA. This CDR3 spans 16 amino acids. The V gene end was trimmed by 9 bases and the J gene end by 0 bases; junction bases not matched to a gene: 10. DNA for the CDR3: TGTGCCAGTTCTATCTACGGGACAGCGAACACCGGGGAGCTGTTTTTT. As protein: CASSIYGTANTGELFF.

This clone was detected only once. V gene TRBV28 combines with J gene TRBJ1-5; 7 positions match TRBD1. With V trimmed by 3 bases and J by 9 bases, 11 bases remained unmatched. CDR1 and CDR2 (germline): MDHEN, SYDVKM. CDR3 length equals 15 residues. CDR3 amino acids: CASSFPGQTISPQHF. The CDR3, as DNA: TGTGCCAGCAGTTTCCCGGGACAGACCATATCGCCCCAGCATTTT.

The gene calls are TRBV7-9 and TRBJ2-3; possible D gene TRBD2, 5 bases. Germline V gives CDR1 SEHNR, CDR2 FQNEAQ (reference sequence). The CDR3 consists of 13 residues. V lost 6 bases and J lost 0, with 7 bases in between. CDR3 in amino acids: CASRSGSTDTQYF. CDR3 nucleotides: TGTGCCAGCAGATCGGGGAGCACAGATACGCAGTATTTT.

This chain joins TRBV11-2 and TRBJ2-1; 7 bases agree with TRBD2. The CDR3 is 13 residues long. After removal of 1 base from V and 7 bases from J, the junction contained 1 base not matched to a gene. From germline, CDR1 is SGHAT and CDR2 FQNNGV. CDR3 loop: CASSLGLANEQFF. The CDR3 nucleotides are TGTGCCAGCAGCTTAGGACTAGCAAATGAGCAGTTCTTC.

This sequence joins TRBV7-9 and TRBJ2-2; 8 nucleotides match TRBD1. This CDR3 is 15 amino acids long. CDR1 is SEHNR and CDR2 is FQNEAQ in the germline V gene (reference sequence). The V segment lost 4 bases and the J segment 1 base; nucleotides outside the gene matches: 2. The CDR3 DNA reads as TGTGCCAGCAGCTGGGGGACAGGGAACACCGGGGAGCTGTTTTTT. It specifies CASSWGTGNTGELFF.